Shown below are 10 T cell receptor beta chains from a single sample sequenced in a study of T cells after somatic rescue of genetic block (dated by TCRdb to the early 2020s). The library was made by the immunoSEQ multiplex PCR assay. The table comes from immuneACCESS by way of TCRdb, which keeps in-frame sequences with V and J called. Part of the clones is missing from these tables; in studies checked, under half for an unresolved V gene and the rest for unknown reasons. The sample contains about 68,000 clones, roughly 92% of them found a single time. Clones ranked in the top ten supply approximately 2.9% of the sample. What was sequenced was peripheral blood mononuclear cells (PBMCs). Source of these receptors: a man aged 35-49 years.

The CDR3 nucleotides read TGTGCCATCAGGTTGGGGTTGACAGAAGAGACCCAGTACTTC. This codes for CAIRLGLTEETQYF. This sequence joins TRBV10-3 and TRBJ2-5; a possible D gene is TRBD1 (5 bases). Germline-derived CDR1 and CDR2 are ENHRY and SYGVKD. The CDR3 totals 14 residues. Trimming shortened V by 6 bases and J by 3 bases, and 14 bases separated the two germline ends.

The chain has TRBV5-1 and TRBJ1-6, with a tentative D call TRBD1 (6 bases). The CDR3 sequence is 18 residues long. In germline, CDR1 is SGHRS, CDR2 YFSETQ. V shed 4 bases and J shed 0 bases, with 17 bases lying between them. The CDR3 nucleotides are TGCGCCAGCAGCACCGGACAGACGGCGAGCTCCTATAATTCACCCCTCCACTTT. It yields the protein CASSTGQTASSYNSPLHF.

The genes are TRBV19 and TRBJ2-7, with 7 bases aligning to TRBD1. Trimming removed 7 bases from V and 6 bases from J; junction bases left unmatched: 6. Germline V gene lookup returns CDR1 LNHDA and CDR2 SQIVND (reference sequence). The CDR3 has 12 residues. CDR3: CASKDRAGEQYF. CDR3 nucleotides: TGTGCCAGTAAAGACAGGGCGGGCGAGCAGTACTTC.

The CDR3 sequence: CASSSLAGSSYEQYF. CDR3 coding DNA: TGTGCCAGCAGTTCCTTAGCGGGGAGCTCCTACGAGCAGTACTTC. The rearrangement links TRBV6-6 to TRBJ2-7; 8 bases line up with TRBD2. With 4 bases clipped from V and 0 bases from J, the junction kept 5 bases outside the gene matches. Per germline, CDR1 MNHNY and CDR2 SVGAGI (reference sequence). The CDR3 sequence is 15 residues long.

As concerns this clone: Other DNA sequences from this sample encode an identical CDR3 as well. CDR3 region: CASSAGLNSNQPQHF. CDR3 sequence (DNA): TGTGCCAGCAGCGCAGGACTGAATAGCAATCAGCCCCAGCATTTT. This chain joins TRBV9 and TRBJ1-5; D gene unclear. Germline CDR1 SGDLS, CDR2 YYNGEE. Trimming took 3 bases from V and 0 from J, leaving 10 bases between them. This CDR3 region has 15 residues.

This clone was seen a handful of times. CDR3 in DNA: TGCGCCAGCAACCCGAGTCCGGTGGCCTACTATGGCTACACCTTC. Amino acids: CASNPSPVAYYGYTF. The chain recombines TRBV5-1 with TRBJ1-2; D is ambiguous. CDR3 size: 15 residues. Germline V gene data show CDR1 as SGHRS and CDR2 as YFSETQ. The V end lost 6 bases, the J end lost 3 bases, and 18 bases lay between the germline ends.

The CDR3 nucleotides are TGTGCCAGCAGTTTATTCTCTAGCGGGAGAGGGAATGAGCAGTTCTTC. Protein: CASSLFSSGRGNEQFF. This sequence joins TRBV28 and TRBJ2-1, with 10 bases identical to TRBD2. The CDR3 has 16 amino acids. The V gene's germline CDR1 is MDHEN and CDR2 SYDVKM. The V and J ends lost 1 base and 7 bases, in that order; junction bases with no gene match: 7.

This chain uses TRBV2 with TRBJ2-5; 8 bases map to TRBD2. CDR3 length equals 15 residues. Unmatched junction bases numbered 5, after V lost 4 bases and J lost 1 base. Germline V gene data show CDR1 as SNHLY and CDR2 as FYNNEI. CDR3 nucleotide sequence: TGTGCCAGCAGTGTGGCTAGCGGGTCCCAAGAGACCCAGTACTTC. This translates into CASSVASGSQETQYF.

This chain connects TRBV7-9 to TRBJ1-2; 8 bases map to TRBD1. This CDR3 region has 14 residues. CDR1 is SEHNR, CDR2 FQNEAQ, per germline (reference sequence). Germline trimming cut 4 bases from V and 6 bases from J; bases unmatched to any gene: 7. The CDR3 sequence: CASSSQGGTDGYTF. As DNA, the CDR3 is TGTGCCAGCAGCTCACAGGGGGGTACGGATGGCTACACCTTC. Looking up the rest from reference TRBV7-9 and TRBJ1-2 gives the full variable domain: DTGVSQNPRHKITKRGQNVTFRCDPISEHNRLYWYRQTLGQGPEFLTYFQNEAQLEKSRLLSDRFSAERPKGSFSTLEIQRTEQGDSAMYLCASSSQGGTDGYTFGSGTRLTVV.

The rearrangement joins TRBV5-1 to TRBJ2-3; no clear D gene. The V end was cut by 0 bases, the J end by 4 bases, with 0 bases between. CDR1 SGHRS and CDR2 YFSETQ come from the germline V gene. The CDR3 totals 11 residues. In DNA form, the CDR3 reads TGCGCCAGCAGCTTGGCAGATACGCAGTATTTT. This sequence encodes CASSLADTQYF. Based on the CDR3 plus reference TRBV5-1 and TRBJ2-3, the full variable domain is KAGVTQTPRYLIKTRGQQVTLSCSPISGHRSVSWYQQTPGQGLQFLFEYFSETQRNKGNFPGRFSGRQFSNSRSEMNVSTLELGDSALYLCASSLADTQYFGPGTRLTVL.